The 32 T cell receptor beta chains reported below all come from one sample, sequenced in a study of Graves' ophthalmopathy and Graves' hyperthyroidism. RNA transcripts provided the template for amplifying TCR beta CDR3 regions. After a first-round RT-PCR with HTBI primers, a second-round multiplex PCR was run. TCRdb reprocessed the multiplex PCR reads via MiXCR and lists one record per CDR3 protein. The repertoire holds 300,000 to 350,000 distinct CDR3 sequences, with 17% as singletons. The sample was peripheral blood. These receptor sequences come from an adult man with Graves' ophthalmopathy.

This clonotype was observed a handful of times. The gene calls are TRBV4-2 and TRBJ2-2, with D perhaps TRBD2 (5 bases). The V gene lost 4 bases and the J gene lost 4 bases, with 22 bases spanning the gap. The CDR3 length is 18 residues. Per germline, CDR1 LGHNA and CDR2 YNFKEQ. CDR3 residues: CASSRASGYGGPTGELFF. CDR3 in DNA: TGTGCCAGCAGCCGCGCTTCGGGGTACGGCGGGCCCACCGGGGAGCTGTTTTTT.

The chain recombines TRBV3-1 with TRBJ2-5; D gene ambiguous. The CDR3 loop spans 11 amino acids. Trimming removed 1 base from V and 5 bases from J, with 2 bases in between. From germline, CDR1 is LGHDT and CDR2 YNNKEL (reference sequence). As DNA, the CDR3 is TGTGCCAGCAGCCAAGTTGAGACCCAGTACTTC. It translates to CASSQVETQYF.

In this sample, this clonotype turned up many times. This chain joins TRBV6-2 or TRBV6-3 and TRBJ1-5; D gene ambiguous. In germline, CDR1 is MNHEY, CDR2 SVGEGT. Trimming pared 2 bases from V and 0 bases from J, leaving 5 bases between. This CDR3 spans 14 amino acids. CDR3 region: CASSYPPSNQPQHF. Here the CDR3 DNA reads TGTGCCAGCAGTTACCCCCCTAGCAATCAGCCCCAGCATTTT.

This clonotype was seen ten or more times. This chain uses TRBV28 with TRBJ1-2, with D possibly being TRBD1 (5 bases). The CDR3 is 13 residues long. Germline CDR1 and CDR2: MDHEN and SYDVKM. The germline V and J ends were trimmed by 8 bases and 4 bases, with 14 bases remaining between them. The CDR3 coding sequence is TGTGCCAGCGACCAGGGTCCCCTCTATGGCTACACCTTC. Amino acid sequence: CASDQGPLYGYTF.

Points on this clonotype: Likely a read error: the CDR3 ends without its conserved phenylalanine or tryptophan. The CDR3 DNA reads as TGTGCCAGCAGTAGGGGATCCTATAGCAATCAGCCCCAGCATCTT. Protein: CASSRGSYSNQPQHL. The rearrangement uses TRBV27 and TRBJ1-5; D possibly corresponds to TRBD1 (5 bases). The CDR3 is 15 amino acids. The V end was cut by 5 bases, the J end by 0 bases, with 11 bases between. Germline CDR1 reads MNHEY; CDR2 reads SMNVEV (reference sequence).

At least ten counts were recorded for this clonotype. The J gene is TRBJ2-5, the V gene TRBV24-1, with a weak D call TRBD1 (5 bases). Trimming took off 5 bases at V and 0 bases at J, with 12 bases between the two ends. The CDR3 sequence is 15 residues long. Germline V gene lookup returns CDR1 KGHDR and CDR2 SFDVKD. The CDR3 nucleotides read TGTGCCACCAGTGCGGCAGGGCTAAACCAAGAGACCCAGTACTTC. Translated: CATSAAGLNQETQYF.

This clonotype has ten or more counts. The chain couples TRBV7-9 to TRBJ2-7; D perhaps matches TRBD1 (6 bases). V shed 3 bases and J shed 6 bases, with 15 bases lying between them. Germline CDR1 is SEHNR and CDR2 is FQNEAQ (reference sequence). There are 14 residues in the CDR3. The DNA for the CDR3 is TGTGCCAGCAGCTTCTCACAGGGTGGATCCGAGCAGTACTTC. Its protein product is CASSFSQGGSEQYF.

This clonotype showed up many times. The chain carries TRBV20-1 and TRBJ1-3; D possibly corresponds to TRBD1 (5 bases). Germline assignment: CDR1 DFQATT and CDR2 SNEGSKA (reference sequence). This CDR3 is 13 amino acids long. Trimming removed 0 bases from V and 8 bases from J, with 11 bases in between. The CDR3 spells CSARDPGRDTIYF. CDR3 in DNA: TGCAGTGCTAGAGATCCAGGGAGGGACACCATATATTTT.

This chain links TRBV6-1 with TRBJ2-7, with 9 bases fitting TRBD1. This CDR3 has 15 residues. V was clipped by 0 bases and J by 3 bases; unmatched bases: 3. Germline assignment: CDR1 MNHNS and CDR2 SASEGT. The CDR3 protein is CASSEAGTGNYEQYF. CDR3 coding DNA: TGTGCCAGCAGTGAAGCGGGGACAGGGAACTACGAGCAGTACTTC.

This clonotype has a count of ten or more. The CDR3 reads CASSLPTSGTYEQYF. CDR3 in DNA: TGTGCCAGCAGCTTGCCGACTAGCGGGACCTACGAGCAGTACTTC. This chain connects TRBV7-2 to TRBJ2-7; 11 bases map to TRBD2. The V gene's germline CDR1 is SGHTA and CDR2 FQGNSA. The CDR3 runs to 15 residues. V lost 3 bases, J lost 2 bases, and 3 bases stayed unmatched.

This clonotype was counted at least ten times. V gene TRBV12-3 or TRBV12-4 combines with J gene TRBJ2-5; 7 bases line up with TRBD2. With 5 bases clipped from V and 2 bases from J, the junction kept 14 bases outside the gene matches. CDR3 length: 17 residues. The CDR3 bases are TGTGCCAGCAGTCCCCATGTGGGGAGGGCAAAACAAGAGACCCAGTACTTC. Translated, it gives CASSPHVGRAKQETQYF.

This clonotype occurred many times. V is TRBV7-9 and J is TRBJ2-2, with TRBD1 matching over 7 bases. There are 15 residues in the CDR3. From germline, CDR1 is SEHNR and CDR2 FQNEAQ (reference sequence). Losses at the gene ends were 4 bases for V and 1 base for J; bases not matched to a gene: 3. The CDR3 sequence is CASSSGTENTGELFF. The CDR3 bases are TGTGCCAGCAGCTCCGGGACAGAGAACACCGGGGAGCTGTTTTTT.

This clonotype was counted many times. The chain couples TRBV6-5 to TRBJ1-1; D is uncertain. There are 12 residues in the CDR3. Per germline, CDR1 MNHEY and CDR2 SVGAGI. Trimming took off 0 bases at V and 4 bases at J, with 3 bases between the two ends. In DNA, the CDR3 is TGTGCCAGCAGTTACTCTCGCACTGAAGCTTTCTTT. Amino acids: CASSYSRTEAFF.

This clonotype was seen repeatedly, ten times or more. The CDR3 DNA reads TGTGCCAGCAGTCCGGGGACAGACGGCACTGAAGCTTTCTTT. It translates to CASSPGTDGTEAFF. The chain couples TRBV28 to TRBJ1-1, with 7 bases identical to TRBD1. Germline V gene lookup returns CDR1 MDHEN and CDR2 SYDVKM. This CDR3 is 14 amino acids long. V trimming: 5 bases; J trimming: 4 bases; junction bases outside the gene matches: 7. The full variable domain, in which reference TRBV28 and TRBJ1-1 provide the parts outside the CDR3, is DVKVTQSSRYLVKRTGEKVFLECVQDMDHENMFWYRQDPGLGLRLIYFSYDVKMKEKGDIPEGYSVSREKKERFSLILESASTNQTSMYLCASSPGTDGTEAFFGQGTRLTVV.

The table lists this clonotype with many counts. The CDR3 nucleotides are TGTGCCACCAGTGGCGGACAGGGGGTCGCTGGAGCTTTCTTT. Translation: CATSGGQGVAGAFF. V usage is TRBV24-1 and J usage is TRBJ1-1, with TRBD1 identical over 10 bases. V lost 5 bases and J lost 10; bases outside the gene matches: 9. Germline V gene data show CDR1 as KGHDR and CDR2 as SFDVKD. CDR3 length: 14 amino acids.

This clonotype occurred once. The chain links TRBV6-2 or TRBV6-3 to TRBJ2-7; 7 positions agree with TRBD1. J gave up 0 bases and V 7 bases, and 18 bases lay outside the gene matches. This CDR3 has 18 residues. Germline CDR1 and CDR2: MNHEY and SVGEGT. CDR3 in amino acids: CASTSPHSTGLSSYEQYF. In DNA form, the CDR3 reads TGTGCCAGCACCTCCCCCCACTCGACAGGGCTTAGCTCCTACGAGCAGTACTTC.

The V and J genes are TRBV20-1 and TRBJ1-2; possibly TRBD1 for D (6 bases). The germline gives CDR1 DFQATT, CDR2 SNEGSKA (reference sequence). Trimming took 3 bases from V and 4 from J, leaving 18 bases between them. The CDR3 runs to 15 residues. CDR3 protein: CSASSWTEPPYGYTF. The CDR3 DNA follows: TGCAGTGCTAGTTCTTGGACAGAGCCTCCCTATGGCTACACCTTC.

The chain carries TRBV11-1 and TRBJ2-5; D might be TRBD1 or TRBD2, each matching 5 bases. Germline-derived CDR1 and CDR2 are SGHAT and FQDESV (reference sequence). The V and J ends lost 5 bases and 2 bases respectively, with 15 bases between them. The CDR3 consists of 15 residues. CDR3 protein: CASSPWDRSQETQYF. The CDR3 nucleotides read TGTGCCAGCAGCCCATGGGACCGTTCTCAAGAGACCCAGTACTTC.

This clonotype was detected ten times or more. The chain employs TRBV5-1 and TRBJ2-7; D uncertain. The germline V and J ends were trimmed by 2 bases and 4 bases, with 16 bases remaining between them. The germline gives CDR1 SGHRS, CDR2 YFSETQ. This CDR3 has 15 residues. The CDR3 is CASSFSLYPGYEQYF. CDR3 nucleotide sequence: TGCGCCAGCAGCTTCTCGCTCTACCCCGGATACGAGCAGTACTTC.

The table lists this clonotype with many counts. The chain carries TRBV19 and TRBJ1-5, with 8 positions matching TRBD1. CDR1 is LNHDA and CDR2 is SQIVND in the germline V gene (reference sequence). V shed 7 bases, J shed 5 bases, and the junction held 7 bases outside the gene matches. The CDR3 covers 14 residues. The CDR3 DNA reads as TGTGCCAGTAAAGGGACAGGTGGGGATCAGCCCCAGCATTTT. Translating it yields CASKGTGGDQPQHF.

This clonotype showed up many times. The chain is built from TRBV2 and TRBJ2-2; the D is unclear. V lost 3 bases to trimming and J lost 3 bases, with 8 bases between them. Germline CDR1 and CDR2: SNHLY and FYNNEI. The CDR3 is 14 residues long. CDR3 in amino acids: CASSDRAYTGELFF. The CDR3 DNA sequence: TGTGCCAGCAGTGATCGAGCCTACACCGGGGAGCTGTTTTTT.

This clonotype was recorded at least ten times. The chain joins TRBV20-1 to TRBJ2-5; 9 nucleotides match TRBD2. Germline V gene data show CDR1 as DFQATT and CDR2 as SNEGSKA (reference sequence). The CDR3 spans 16 residues. The V and J ends lost 5 bases and 1 base, in that order; junction bases with no gene match: 11. The CDR3 sequence: CSAPRGAGGFQETQYF. Here the CDR3 DNA reads TGCAGTGCTCCCCGGGGGGCGGGGGGGTTCCAAGAGACCCAGTACTTC.

V and J are TRBV6-1 and TRBJ2-7; a possible D gene is TRBD2 (6 bases). The CDR3 contains 11 residues. Germline CDR1 MNHNS, CDR2 SASEGT. The V gene lost 9 bases and the J gene lost 6 bases, with 12 bases spanning the gap. The CDR3 DNA follows: TGTGCCAGTACGTCAGCGGGCGAGCAGTACTTC. It yields the protein CASTSAGEQYF.

A few counts support this clonotype. The chain recombines TRBV7-2 with TRBJ2-7; D is undetermined. Trimming cost V 0 bases and J 2 bases, with 8 bases left between them. The germline V gene has CDR1 SGHTA and CDR2 FQGNSA. The CDR3 has 14 amino acids. CDR3 sequence (DNA): TGTGCCAGCAGCTTAGCGCCGAGAGCCTACGAGCAGTACTTC. This codes for CASSLAPRAYEQYF.

This clonotype was found many times. The chain carries TRBV7-2 and TRBJ1-6; TRBD1 might be the D (5 bases). Trimming shortened V by 3 bases and J by 6 bases, and 12 bases separated the two germline ends. Germline values: CDR1 SGHTA, CDR2 FQGNSA. There are 15 residues in the CDR3. CDR3 bases: TGTGCCAGCAGCTTTTTTTCAGGGAGTAATTCACCCCTCCACTTT. This translates into CASSFFSGSNSPLHF.

This clonotype has ten or more counts. The chain carries TRBV20-1 and TRBJ2-2; D is perhaps TRBD2 (5 bases). V was shortened by 0 bases and J by 4 bases, with 15 bases between the two germline ends. CDR1 is DFQATT, CDR2 SNEGSKA, per germline (reference sequence). This CDR3 region has 16 residues. CDR3 loop: CSARDGGSAGTGELFF. The CDR3 DNA reads as TGCAGTGCTAGAGATGGCGGGTCCGCGGGCACCGGGGAGCTGTTTTTT.

Ten or more counts support this clonotype. The DNA of the CDR3 is TGTGCCAGCAGTTACGGGCCCGTTGACACTGAAGCTTTCTTT. Amino acid sequence: CASSYGPVDTEAFF. The rearrangement uses TRBV6-5 and TRBJ1-1; D unclear. The CDR3 totals 14 residues. Germline CDR1 and CDR2: MNHEY and SVGAGI. V was pared by 2 bases and J by 3 bases, with 10 bases between.

This clonotype showed up many times. The chain carries TRBV18 and TRBJ1-6, with D perhaps matching TRBD1 (5 bases). The CDR3 spans 13 residues. The V end was cut by 1 base, the J end by 7 bases, with 5 bases between. Germline CDR1 KGHSH, CDR2 LQKENI. CDR3 residues: CASSPQGNSPLHF. In nucleotides, the CDR3 is TGTGCCAGCTCACCACAGGGGAATTCACCCCTCCACTTT. Full variable domain (missing parts from reference TRBV18 and TRBJ1-6): NAGVMQNPRHLVRRRGQEARLRCSPMKGHSHVYWYRQLPEEGLKFMVYLQKENIIDESGMPKERFSAEFPKEGPSILRIQQVVRGDSAAYFCASSPQGNSPLHFGNGTRLTVT.

In its sample, this clonotype was seen many times. The chain joins TRBV12-3 or TRBV12-4 to TRBJ1-5; no firm D call. This CDR3 is built from 15 residues. Between the trimmed V and J ends, which lost 3 bases and 5 bases, there was a span of 14 bases. The CDR3 spells CASSFGQVADQPQHF. The CDR3 DNA sequence: TGTGCCAGCAGTTTCGGGCAGGTTGCTGATCAGCCCCAGCATTTT.

At least ten counts were recorded for this clonotype. The J gene is TRBJ1-2, the V gene TRBV6-2 or TRBV6-3; possibly TRBD1 for D (6 bases). The germline V gene has CDR1 MNHEY and CDR2 SVGEGT. Trimming left V 5 bases short and J 2 bases short, with 15 bases between. The CDR3 is 15 residues long. CDR3 nucleotides: TGTGCCAGCAGTCCCGACGGACAGAAGAACTATGGCTACACCTTC. It translates to CASSPDGQKNYGYTF.

This clonotype was observed at least ten times. The V gene is TRBV11-2, the J gene TRBJ1-3; 8 nucleotides line up with TRBD1. Germline V gene data show CDR1 as SGHAT and CDR2 as FQNNGV. CDR3 size: 17 residues. The V segment lost 5 bases and the J segment 1 base; nucleotides outside the gene matches: 10. CDR3 sequence: CASSQGQVLSSGNTIYF. The DNA for the CDR3 is TGTGCCAGCAGCCAGGGACAGGTGCTCTCATCTGGAAACACCATATATTTT.

The rearrangement joins TRBV19 to TRBJ1-5; a possible D gene is TRBD1 (5 bases). Between the trimmed V and J ends, which lost 0 bases and 7 bases, there was a span of 13 bases. CDR3 length equals 15 residues. CDR1 and CDR2 (germline): LNHDA, SQIVND (reference sequence). The CDR3, as DNA: TGTGCCAGTAGTATAGAGCAGGGACGGAGCCAGCCCCAGCATTTT. Its translation: CASSIEQGRSQPQHF.